Given below is one T cell receptor beta chain in context. The antigen is not known. Some clones are missing from TCRdb's copy, which holds only in-frame ones; the method was immunoSEQ multiplex PCR. The sample lists roughly 60,000 clones; roughly nine tenths were seen once. With autoimmune disease history or systemic immunosuppression, patients were excluded. The data belong to a study of OX40 agonist ivuxolimab in advanced cancers. After removal of 2 bases from V and 2 bases from J, the junction contained 6 bases not matched to a gene. CDR3 length: 17 amino acids. The V gene's germline CDR1 is SGHVS and CDR2 FQNEAQ. General observations from the study: There were also nonresponders showing low normalized T-cell clonal expansion.

The source material was CD4+ or CD8+ T cells sorted from blood, sampled in a trial of the OX40 agonist ivuxolimab. The sequence derives from an adult with an advanced solid tumor such as melanoma, head and neck, liver or kidney cancer. The genes are TRBV7-8 and TRBJ2-6, with 7 bases lining up with TRBD1. Written as DNA, the CDR3 is TGTGCCAGCAGCTTAAGGGGGCAGGAGGCTGGGGCCAACGTCCTGACTTTC. Protein: CASSLRGQEAGANVLTF.